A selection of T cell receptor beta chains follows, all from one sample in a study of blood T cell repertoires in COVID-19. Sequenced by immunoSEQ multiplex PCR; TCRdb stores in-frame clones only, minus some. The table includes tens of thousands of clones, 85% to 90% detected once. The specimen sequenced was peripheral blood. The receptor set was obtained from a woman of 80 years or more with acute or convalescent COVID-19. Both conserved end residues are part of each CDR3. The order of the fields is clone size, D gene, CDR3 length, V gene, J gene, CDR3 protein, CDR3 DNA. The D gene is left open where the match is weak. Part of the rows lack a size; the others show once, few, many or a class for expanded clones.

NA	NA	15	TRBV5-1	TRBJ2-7	CASSSGEGRVNEQYF	TGCGCCAGCTCCTCAGGGGAGGGCCGAGTGAACGAGCAGTACTTC
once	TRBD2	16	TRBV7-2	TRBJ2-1	CASSPGTSGAYNEQFF	TGTGCCAGCAGCCCGGGTACTAGCGGGGCCTACAATGAGCAGTTCTTC
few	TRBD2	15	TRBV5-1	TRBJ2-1	CASSLASGSYNEQFF	TGCGCCAGCAGCTTGGCTAGCGGCTCCTACAATGAGCAGTTCTTC
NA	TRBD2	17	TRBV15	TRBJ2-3	CATSSRLAGGPSDTQYF	TGTGCCACCAGCAGTCGTCTAGCGGGGGGGCCTTCGGATACGCAGTATTTT
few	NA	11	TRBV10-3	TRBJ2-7	CAIMASYEQYF	TGTGCCATCATGGCCTCCTACGAGCAGTACTTC
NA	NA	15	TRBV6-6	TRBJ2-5	CASRPTSGEQETQYF	TGTGCCAGCAGGCCGACTAGTGGCGAGCAAGAGACCCAGTACTTC
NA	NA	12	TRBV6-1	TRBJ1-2	CASSDTTYGYTF	TGTGCCAGCAGTGACACGACATATGGCTACACCTTC
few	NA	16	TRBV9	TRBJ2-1	CASSTGSRDRYNEQFF	TGTGCCAGCAGCACCGGGAGTCGAGACAGATACAATGAGCAGTTCTTC
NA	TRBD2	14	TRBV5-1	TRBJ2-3	CASRLADDRDTQYF	TGCGCCAGCAGACTAGCGGACGATCGGGATACGCAGTATTTT
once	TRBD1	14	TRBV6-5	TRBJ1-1	CASRVGQGNTEAFF	TGTGCCAGCAGGGTCGGACAGGGGAACACTGAAGCTTTCTTT
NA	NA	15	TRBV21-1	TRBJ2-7	CASSCRDRASHEQYF	TGTGCCAGCAGCTGCCGGGACAGGGCTTCCCACGAGCAGTACTTC
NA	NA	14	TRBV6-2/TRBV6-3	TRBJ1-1	CASSYSAGFLEAFF	TGTGCCAGCAGTTACTCGGCAGGGTTTCTAGAAGCTTTCTTT
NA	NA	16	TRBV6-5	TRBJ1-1	CASSLGGSGRNTEAFF	TGTGCCAGCAGTTTGGGAGGTTCGGGCAGGAACACTGAAGCTTTCTTT
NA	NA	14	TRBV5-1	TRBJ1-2	CASSLAGVEYGYTF	TGCGCCAGCAGCTTGGCCGGGGTGGAGTATGGCTACACCTTC
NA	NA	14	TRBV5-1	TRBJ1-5	CASSLGDIDQPQHF	TGCGCCAGCAGCTTGGGGGACATAGATCAGCCCCAGCATTTT
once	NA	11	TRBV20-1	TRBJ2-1	CSPTRRSEQFF	TGCAGTCCGACTAGGCGGTCGGAGCAGTTCTTC
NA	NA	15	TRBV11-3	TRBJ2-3	CASSLGGVGPDTQYF	TGTGCCAGCAGCTTAGGGGGGGTGGGCCCAGACACGCAGTATTTT
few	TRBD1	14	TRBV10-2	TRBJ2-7	CASSVGQVDYEQYF	TGCGCCAGCAGTGTCGGACAGGTAGACTACGAGCAGTACTTC
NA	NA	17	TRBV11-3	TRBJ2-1	CASSLMGGQSSYNEQFF	TGTGCCAGCAGCCTTATGGGGGGACAGTCGTCCTACAATGAGCAGTTCTTC
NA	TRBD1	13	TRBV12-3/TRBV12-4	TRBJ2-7	CASSGTGYYEQYF	TGTGCCAGCAGTGGGACAGGCTACTACGAGCAGTACTTC
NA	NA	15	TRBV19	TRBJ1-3	CASSVNRASGNTIYF	TGTGCCAGTAGCGTCAACAGGGCCTCTGGAAACACCATATATTTT
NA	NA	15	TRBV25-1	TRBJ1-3	CASSDSSRSGNTIYF	TGTGCCAGCTCTGACAGTTCTCGCTCTGGAAACACCATATATTTT
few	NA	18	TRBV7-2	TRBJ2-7	CASSFLLGGGGSPYEQYF	TGTGCCAGCAGCTTTTTACTTGGGGGTGGAGGGTCCCCCTACGAGCAGTACTTC
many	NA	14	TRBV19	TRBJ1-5	CASSQEGGNQPQHF	TGTGCCAGCTCCCAGGAGGGTGGCAATCAGCCCCAGCATTTT
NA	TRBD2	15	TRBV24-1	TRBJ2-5	CATSATSGGQETQYF	TGTGCCACCAGTGCGACTAGCGGGGGTCAGGAGACCCAGTACTTC
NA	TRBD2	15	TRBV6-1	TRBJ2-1	CASSSGTSGYNEQFF	TGTGCCAGCAGTTCAGGGACTAGCGGGTACAATGAGCAGTTCTTC
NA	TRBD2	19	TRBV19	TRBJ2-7	CASSIGLAGWINSSYEQYF	TGTGCCAGTAGTATCGGGTTAGCGGGCTGGATTAACAGCTCCTACGAGCAGTACTTC
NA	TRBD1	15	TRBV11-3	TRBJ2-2	CASSLGEGATGELFF	TGTGCCAGCAGCTTAGGAGAGGGGGCGACCGGGGAGCTGTTTTTT
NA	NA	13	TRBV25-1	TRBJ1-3	CASSLKAVSTIYF	TGTGCCAGCAGTTTAAAGGCGGTTTCCACCATATATTTT
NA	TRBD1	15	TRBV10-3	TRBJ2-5	CAISGGQGAQETQYF	TGTGCCATCAGTGGGGGACAGGGGGCACAAGAGACCCAGTACTTC
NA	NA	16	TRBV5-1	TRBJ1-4	CASSLGQTIDNEKLFF	TGCGCCAGCAGCTTGGGCCAGACAATAGATAATGAAAAACTGTTTTTT
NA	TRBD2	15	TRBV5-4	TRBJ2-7	CASSSGLAGRGEQYF	TGTGCCAGCAGCTCCGGACTAGCGGGGCGGGGCGAGCAGTACTTC
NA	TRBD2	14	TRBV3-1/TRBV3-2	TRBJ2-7	CASSQDVAGYEQYF	TGTGCCAGCAGCCAAGACGTAGCGGGTTACGAGCAGTACTTC
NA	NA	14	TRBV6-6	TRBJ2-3	CASRGRVGTDTQYF	TGTGCCAGCAGGGGCAGGGTAGGCACAGATACGCAGTATTTT
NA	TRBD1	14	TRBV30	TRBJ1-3	CAWSVGTAGNTIYF	TGTGCCTGGAGTGTCGGGACAGCTGGAAACACCATATATTTT
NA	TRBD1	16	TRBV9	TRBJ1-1	CASSVGLQGTDTEAFF	TGTGCCAGCAGCGTAGGGCTTCAGGGGACAGACACTGAAGCTTTCTTT
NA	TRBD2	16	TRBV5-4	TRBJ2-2	CASSAGLAGGSGELFF	TGTGCCAGCAGCGCGGGACTAGCGGGAGGAAGCGGGGAGCTGTTTTTT
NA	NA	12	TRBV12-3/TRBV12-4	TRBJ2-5	CASSNTRGTQYF	TGTGCCAGCAGCAATACTCGAGGGACCCAGTACTTC
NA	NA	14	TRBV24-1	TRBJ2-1	CATRDTTGSNEQFF	TGTGCCACAAGGGACACCACGGGAAGCAATGAGCAGTTCTTC
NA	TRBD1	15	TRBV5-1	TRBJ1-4	CASSLGDRAAEKLFF	TGCGCCAGCAGCTTGGGCGACAGGGCGGCGGAAAAACTGTTTTTT
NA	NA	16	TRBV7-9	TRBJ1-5	CASSLPRQPEMQPQHF	TGTGCCAGCAGCTTACCCAGACAGCCTGAGATGCAGCCCCAGCATTTT
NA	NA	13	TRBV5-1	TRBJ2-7	CASSLQDSYEQYF	TGCGCCAGCAGCTTACAGGACTCCTACGAGCAGTACTTC
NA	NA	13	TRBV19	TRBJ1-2	CASSIAAGYGYTF	TGTGCCAGTAGTATCGCGGCTGGCTATGGCTACACCTTC
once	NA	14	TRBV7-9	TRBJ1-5	CASSPQEGRQPQHF	TGTGCCAGCAGCCCTCAGGAGGGCAGGCAGCCCCAGCATTTT
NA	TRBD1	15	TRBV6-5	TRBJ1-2	CASSYSRGRAVGYTF	TGTGCCAGCAGTTACTCGAGGGGGCGCGCTGTTGGCTACACCTTC
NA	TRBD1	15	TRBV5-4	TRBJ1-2	CAAQEGGTGSIGYTF	TGTGCCGCCCAGGAGGGGGGGACAGGGTCGATTGGCTACACCTTC
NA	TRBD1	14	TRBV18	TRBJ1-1	CASSSDRGGTEAFF	TGTGCCAGCTCCTCCGACAGGGGCGGCACTGAAGCTTTCTTT
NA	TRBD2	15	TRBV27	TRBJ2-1	CASSPAGGPGNEQFF	TGTGCCAGCAGTCCAGCGGGAGGGCCGGGTAATGAGCAGTTCTTC
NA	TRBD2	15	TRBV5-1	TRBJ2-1	CASSLKRETYNEQFF	TGCGCCAGCAGCTTAAAGCGGGAGACCTACAATGAGCAGTTCTTC
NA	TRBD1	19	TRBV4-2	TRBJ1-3	CASSRAVVARGRPGNTIYF	TGTGCCAGCAGCCGGGCTGTGGTAGCCAGGGGGCGTCCTGGAAACACCATATATTTT
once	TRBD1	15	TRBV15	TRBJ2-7	CATSGDRGWSNEQYF	TGTGCCACCAGCGGGGACAGGGGTTGGTCCAACGAGCAGTACTTC
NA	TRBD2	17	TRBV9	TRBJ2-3	CASSGGTSGSFTDTQYF	TGTGCCAGCAGTGGAGGGACTAGCGGGAGCTTCACAGATACGCAGTATTTT
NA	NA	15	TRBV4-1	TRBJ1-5	CASSQVDRDNQPQHF	TGCGCCAGCAGCCAAGTAGACAGAGATAATCAGCCCCAGCATTTT